This T cell receptor (beta chain) was profiled in a study of T cells after yellow fever vaccination. This clonotype was counted at least ten times. MiXCR, applied by TCRdb to the 5' RACE reads, yields one record per CDR3 protein. The repertoire consists of 150,000 to 200,000 distinct CDR3 sequences, with about a tenth occurring once and the leading ten covering under 40%. The ends were cut back, 3 bases at V and 7 bases at J, with 8 bases in the middle. The CDR3 runs to 12 residues. Germline CDR1 and CDR2: SGDLS and YYNGEE. The V call is TRBV9, the J call TRBJ2-1; D possibly corresponds to TRBD1 (6 bases). The source material was CD8+ T cells sorted from PBMCs, sampled 45 days after the yellow fever booster vaccination. This clonotype was obtained from a man in his late teens or twenties who received the YFV17D yellow fever vaccine. The CDR3 reads CASSEQGNEQFF. CDR3 nucleotide sequence: TGTGCCAGCAGCGAACAGGGTAATGAGCAGTTCTTC.